A selection of T cell receptor beta chains follows, all from one sample in a study of vaccination effects on CD4 cells after COVID-19. These TCRs are of unknown antigen specificity. Only in-frame clones appear in the TCRdb table, and some are missing; sequencing was by immunoSEQ multiplex PCR. This sample has about 73,000 clones, with roughly 79% found just once. Sequencing was performed on CD4+ T cells from PBMCs cultured with HCoV-NL63 spike peptides, taken before COVID-19 vaccination. These receptor sequences come from a human donor who received a COVID-19 vaccine. Each CDR3 is given with its conserved first and last residue. A D gene is named only where the DNA matches it firmly. Not every row has a clone size; where given, it reads once, few, many or a size class.

len: 15; d_gene: TRBD1; j_gene: TRBJ1-1; v_gene: TRBV3-1/TRBV3-2; abundance: .; CDR3aa: CASSSWGQGDTEAFF
len: 15; d_gene: .; j_gene: TRBJ2-2; v_gene: TRBV11-2; abundance: .; CDR3aa: CASSLALGNTGELFF
len: 14; d_gene: TRBD1; j_gene: TRBJ2-3; v_gene: TRBV5-6; abundance: .; CDR3aa: CASSLGTGSDTQYF
len: 15; d_gene: TRBD1; j_gene: TRBJ2-1; v_gene: TRBV2; abundance: .; CDR3aa: CASSGGTGGQNEQFF
len: 13; d_gene: TRBD1; j_gene: TRBJ1-2; v_gene: TRBV5-1; abundance: .; CDR3aa: CASSIQGREGYTF
len: 14; d_gene: TRBD2; j_gene: TRBJ2-5; v_gene: TRBV18; abundance: .; CDR3aa: CASSPTSDQETQYF
len: 14; d_gene: .; j_gene: TRBJ1-2; v_gene: TRBV7-9; abundance: few; CDR3aa: CASSSRAADYGYTF
len: 16; d_gene: TRBD2; j_gene: TRBJ2-3; v_gene: TRBV10-3; abundance: .; CDR3aa: CAISGGLAGVADTQYF
len: 16; d_gene: .; j_gene: TRBJ1-4; v_gene: TRBV13; abundance: .; CDR3aa: CASSHNNPGPNEKLFF
len: 16; d_gene: TRBD1; j_gene: TRBJ1-5; v_gene: TRBV19; abundance: .; CDR3aa: CASSRTGGYSNQPQHF
len: 14; d_gene: .; j_gene: TRBJ2-4; v_gene: TRBV6-1; abundance: few; CDR3aa: CASSDAVPKNIQYF
len: 15; d_gene: TRBD1; j_gene: TRBJ1-6; v_gene: TRBV7-9; abundance: few; CDR3aa: CASSFSTGRDSPLHF
len: 16; d_gene: .; j_gene: TRBJ2-3; v_gene: TRBV6-4; abundance: .; CDR3aa: CASKLDPHTHTDTQYF
len: 15; d_gene: .; j_gene: TRBJ2-5; v_gene: TRBV6-5; abundance: .; CDR3aa: CASSQYLIGQETQYF
len: 11; d_gene: .; j_gene: TRBJ1-2; v_gene: TRBV9; abundance: .; CDR3aa: CASSVNYGYTF
len: 14; d_gene: TRBD1; j_gene: TRBJ2-4; v_gene: TRBV19; abundance: .; CDR3aa: CASSTQTGGGIQYF
len: 14; d_gene: .; j_gene: TRBJ1-3; v_gene: TRBV5-5; abundance: .; CDR3aa: CASSLERDGNTIYF
len: 16; d_gene: .; j_gene: TRBJ2-2; v_gene: TRBV9; abundance: once; CDR3aa: CASSVGGSGNTGELFF
len: 15; d_gene: .; j_gene: TRBJ1-4; v_gene: TRBV4-1; abundance: .; CDR3aa: CASSLRQVNNEKLFF
len: 16; d_gene: .; j_gene: TRBJ1-1; v_gene: TRBV5-1; abundance: few; CDR3aa: CASSLGPLQILTEAFF
len: 15; d_gene: .; j_gene: TRBJ1-2; v_gene: TRBV5-1; abundance: few; CDR3aa: CASSLPGSGGNGYTF
len: 14; d_gene: TRBD1; j_gene: TRBJ2-5; v_gene: TRBV2; abundance: .; CDR3aa: CASNYRGLQETQYF
len: 15; d_gene: TRBD1; j_gene: TRBJ2-5; v_gene: TRBV5-1; abundance: .; CDR3aa: CASSQRTGGRETQYF
len: 13; d_gene: .; j_gene: TRBJ2-1; v_gene: TRBV9; abundance: .; CDR3aa: CASSVVMGGEQFF
len: 14; d_gene: TRBD2; j_gene: TRBJ2-5; v_gene: TRBV13; abundance: .; CDR3aa: CASSPNGGQETQYF
len: 16; d_gene: TRBD1; j_gene: TRBJ1-1; v_gene: TRBV2; abundance: .; CDR3aa: CASTQNRGGKVSEAFF
len: 14; d_gene: .; j_gene: TRBJ2-1; v_gene: TRBV5-1; abundance: .; CDR3aa: CASSLVPDYNEQFF
len: 17; d_gene: TRBD1; j_gene: TRBJ1-1; v_gene: TRBV19; abundance: .; CDR3aa: CASSARQGARTNTEAFF